This TCR beta chain emerged from a study of immune cell composition in non-small cell lung cancer. Overall study results and limits: Adenocarcinomas with higher top tumour-associated clone frequency had more reactive TILs. Shared sequences between tumour-reactive and dominant in vivo clones were not proven. 60% to 75% of squamous and approximately 30% of adenocarcinoma cases had tumour-associated clones >0.5%.

Regarding this clone: Its antigen is not known.

V was pared by 5 bases and J by 5 bases, with 14 bases of the junction left unmatched. This CDR3 spans 18 amino acids. Looked up from germline, CDR1 is SGHTA and CDR2 is FQGNSA. Using immunoSEQ multiplex PCR, the repertoire was profiled, and TCRdb retains in-frame clones only, with some absent. The table includes about 2,100 clones, roughly 69% detected once. Normal lung was taken at the farthest possible site, at least 3 cm from tumour. Template was genomic DNA from frozen, unsorted single-cell suspensions. This TCR was recovered from a human donor with non-small cell lung cancer. The chain employs TRBV7-2 and TRBJ2-3; TRBD2 aligns across 12 bases. Sequencing input: non-adjacent lung tissue. CDR3 bases: TGTGCCAGCAGCCCAAGCCCCAATCTAGCGGGGGGGTTAGATACGCAGTATTTT. This encodes CASSPSPNLAGGLDTQYF.